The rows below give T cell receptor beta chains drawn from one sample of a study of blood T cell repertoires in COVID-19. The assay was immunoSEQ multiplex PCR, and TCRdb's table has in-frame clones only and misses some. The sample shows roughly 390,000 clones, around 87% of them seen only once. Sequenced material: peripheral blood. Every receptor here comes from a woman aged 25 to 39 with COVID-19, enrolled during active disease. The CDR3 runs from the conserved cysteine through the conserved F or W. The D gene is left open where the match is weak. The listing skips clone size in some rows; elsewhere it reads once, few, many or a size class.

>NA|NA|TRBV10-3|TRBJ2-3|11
CAAGVPDTQYF
TGTGCGGCCGGGGTCCCAGATACGCAGTATTTT
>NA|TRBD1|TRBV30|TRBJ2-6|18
CAWSDTGDPLSGANVLTF
TGTGCCTGGAGTGATACAGGGGACCCCCTCTCTGGGGCCAACGTCCTGACTTTC
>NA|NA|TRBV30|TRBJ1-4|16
CAWSSLPGDSNEKLFF
TGTGCCTGGAGCTCCCTACCCGGGGATTCTAATGAAAAACTGTTTTTT
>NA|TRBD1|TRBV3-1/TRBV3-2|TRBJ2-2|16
CASSSPGTGITGELFF
TGTGCCAGCAGCTCGCCCGGGACAGGGATCACCGGGGAGCTGTTTTTT
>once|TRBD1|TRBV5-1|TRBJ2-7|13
CASSPRTGDEQYF
TGCGCCAGCAGCCCCAGGACAGGCGACGAGCAGTACTTC
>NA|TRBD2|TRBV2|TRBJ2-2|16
CASNIIAGKNTGELFF
TGTGCCAGCAATATAATAGCGGGAAAGAACACCGGGGAGCTGTTTTTT
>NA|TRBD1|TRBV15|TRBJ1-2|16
CATSLRQGARPDGYTF
TGTGCCACCAGCCTACGACAGGGGGCGCGGCCTGATGGCTACACCTTC
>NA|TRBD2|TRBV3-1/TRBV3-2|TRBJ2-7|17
CASSRTSGRSDSYEQYF
TGTGCCAGCAGCCGGACTAGCGGGCGGTCGGACTCCTACGAGCAGTACTTC
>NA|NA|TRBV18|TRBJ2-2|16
CASCSTSPTGAGELFF
TGTGCCAGCTGCTCAACGAGCCCAACCGGGGCCGGGGAGCTGTTTTTT
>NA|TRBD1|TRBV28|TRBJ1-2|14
CASRRQGGRYGYTF
TGTGCCAGCAGAAGGCAGGGGGGCCGGTATGGCTACACCTTC
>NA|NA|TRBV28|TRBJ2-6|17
CASSFQAVASGANVLTF
TGTGCCAGCAGTTTCCAGGCCGTCGCTTCTGGGGCCAACGTCCTGACTTTC
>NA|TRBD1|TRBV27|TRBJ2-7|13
CASSYYRGHEQYF
TGTGCCAGCAGTTATTACAGGGGCCACGAGCAGTACTTC
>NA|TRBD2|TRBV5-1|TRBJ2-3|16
CASSLASGVRTDTQYF
TGCGCCAGCAGCTTGGCTAGCGGGGTGCGCACAGATACGCAGTATTTT
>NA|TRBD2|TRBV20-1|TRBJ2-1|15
CSASHPGRPYNEQFF
TGCAGTGCTAGTCATCCCGGGAGGCCCTACAATGAGCAGTTCTTC
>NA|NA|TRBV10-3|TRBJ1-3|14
CAISERGTGNTIYF
TGTGCCATCAGTGAACGGGGGACTGGAAACACCATATATTTT
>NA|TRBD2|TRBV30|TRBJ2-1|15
CAWSALAGEGNEQFF
TGTGCCTGGAGTGCCCTAGCGGGAGAGGGCAATGAGCAGTTCTTC
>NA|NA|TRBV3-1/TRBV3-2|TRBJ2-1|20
CASSQDGRLAYALGDNEQFF
TGTGCCAGCAGCCAAGATGGACGGCTAGCCTACGCGCTTGGGGACAATGAGCAGTTCTTC
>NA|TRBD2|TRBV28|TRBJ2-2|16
CASTGGGRSNTGELFF
TGTGCCAGCACGGGAGGGGGGCGAAGTAACACCGGGGAGCTGTTTTTT
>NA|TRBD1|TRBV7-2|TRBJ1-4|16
CASSPGQGKTNEKLFF
TGTGCCAGCAGTCCCGGACAGGGAAAGACTAATGAAAAACTGTTTTTT
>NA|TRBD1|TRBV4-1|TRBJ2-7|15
CASSQAGQAPYEQYF
TGCGCCAGCAGCCAGGCGGGACAGGCACCCTACGAGCAGTACTTC
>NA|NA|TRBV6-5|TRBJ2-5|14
CASSYVSGVGTQYF
TGTGCCAGCAGTTACGTATCCGGAGTCGGGACCCAGTACTTC
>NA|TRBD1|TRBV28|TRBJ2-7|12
CASRDSLNEQYF
TGTGCCAGCCGGGACAGCCTAAACGAGCAGTACTTC
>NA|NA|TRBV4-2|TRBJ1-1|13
CASSQLRGTEAFF
TGTGCCAGCAGCCAATTACGAGGCACTGAAGCTTTCTTT
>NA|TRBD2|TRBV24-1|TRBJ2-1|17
CATSDLTSGGRDNEQFF
TGTGCCACCAGTGATTTGACTAGCGGGGGTCGCGACAATGAGCAGTTCTTC
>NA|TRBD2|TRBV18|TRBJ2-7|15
CASSPPGLETYEQYF
TGTGCCAGCTCACCTCCGGGACTAGAGACCTACGAGCAGTACTTC
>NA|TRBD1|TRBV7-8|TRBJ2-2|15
CASRGPGQSTGELFF
TGTGCCAGCAGGGGGCCGGGACAGTCCACCGGGGAGCTGTTTTTT
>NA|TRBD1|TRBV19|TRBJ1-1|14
CASSPDRGNTEAFF
TGTGCCAGTAGTCCGGACAGGGGGAACACTGAAGCTTTCTTT
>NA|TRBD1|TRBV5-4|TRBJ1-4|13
CASSPDRDEKLFF
TGTGCCAGCAGCCCCGACAGGGATGAAAAACTGTTTTTT
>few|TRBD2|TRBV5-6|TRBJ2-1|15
CASSLGLAGVTEQFF
TGTGCCAGCAGCTTAGGTCTAGCGGGAGTTACTGAGCAGTTCTTC
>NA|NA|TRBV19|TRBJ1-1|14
CASSIGGRGTEAFF
TGTGCCAGTAGTATAGGAGGAAGGGGCACTGAAGCTTTCTTT
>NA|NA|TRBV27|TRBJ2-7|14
CASSIKRSSYEQYF
TGTGCCAGCAGTATAAAACGGAGCTCCTACGAGCAGTACTTC
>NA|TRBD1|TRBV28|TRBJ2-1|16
CASSLYRQGAYNEQFF
TGTGCCAGCAGTCTTTATCGACAGGGGGCCTACAATGAGCAGTTCTTC
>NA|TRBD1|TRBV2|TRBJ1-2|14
CASSLTPGGYGYTF
TGTGCCAGCAGCTTAACACCAGGGGGCTATGGCTACACCTTC
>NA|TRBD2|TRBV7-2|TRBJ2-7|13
CASGTSQTYEQYF
TGTGCCAGCGGGACTAGCCAAACCTACGAGCAGTACTTC
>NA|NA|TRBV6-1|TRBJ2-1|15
CASSEGQSSYNEQFF
TGTGCCAGCAGTGAAGGACAGAGCTCCTACAATGAGCAGTTCTTC
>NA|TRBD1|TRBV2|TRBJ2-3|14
CASRWTGGTDTQYF
TGTGCCAGCAGATGGACAGGGGGGACAGATACGCAGTATTTT
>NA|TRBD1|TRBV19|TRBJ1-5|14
CASGQTGANQPQHF
TGTGCCAGTGGGCAGACAGGGGCCAATCAGCCCCAGCATTTT
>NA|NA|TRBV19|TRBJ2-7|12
CASQDGSYEQYF
TGTGCCAGCCAGGATGGGTCCTACGAGCAGTACTTC
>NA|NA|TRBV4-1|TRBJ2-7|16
CASSQYTGTPSYEQYF
TGCGCCAGCAGCCAATATACCGGGACACCCTCCTACGAGCAGTACTTC
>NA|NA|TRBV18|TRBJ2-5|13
CASSRTGRETQYF
TGTGCCAGCTCAAGGACGGGGAGAGAGACCCAGTACTTC
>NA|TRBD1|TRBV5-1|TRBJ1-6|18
CASSFGGGQGASNSPLHF
TGCGCCAGCAGCTTCGGAGGTGGACAGGGAGCTTCTAATTCACCCCTCCACTTT
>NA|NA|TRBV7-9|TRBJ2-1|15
CASSLLQAAYNEQFF
TGTGCCAGCAGCTTATTGCAAGCGGCCTACAATGAGCAGTTCTTC
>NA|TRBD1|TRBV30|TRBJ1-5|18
CAWSARPGQVVNNQPQHF
TGTGCCTGGAGTGCCCGACCGGGACAGGTTGTTAACAATCAGCCCCAGCATTTT
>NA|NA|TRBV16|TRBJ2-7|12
CASSHGVYEQYF
TGTGCCAGCAGCCACGGGGTCTACGAGCAGTACTTC
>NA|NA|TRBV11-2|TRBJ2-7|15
CASSLEGRGAYEQYF
TGTGCCAGCAGCTTAGAGGGCAGGGGGGCCTACGAGCAGTACTTC
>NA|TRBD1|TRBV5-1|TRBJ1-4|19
CASSLAYRDRGATNEKLFF
TGCGCCAGCAGCTTGGCCTACCGGGACAGGGGGGCAACTAATGAAAAACTGTTTTTT
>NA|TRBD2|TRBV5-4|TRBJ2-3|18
CASSLAGIRLASTDTQYF
TGTGCCAGCAGCTTGGCTGGGATAAGACTAGCGAGCACAGATACGCAGTATTTT
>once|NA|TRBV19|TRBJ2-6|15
CASSPSRAGANVLTF
TGTGCCAGTAGTCCGAGCAGGGCTGGGGCCAACGTCCTGACTTTC
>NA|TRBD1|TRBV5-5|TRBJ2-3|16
CASSLRDRGSTDTQYF
TGTGCCAGCAGCCTCCGGGACAGGGGTAGCACAGATACGCAGTATTTT
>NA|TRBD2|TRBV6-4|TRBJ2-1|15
CASSDGASGRDEQFF
TGTGCCAGCAGTGACGGGGCTAGCGGGAGGGATGAGCAGTTCTTC
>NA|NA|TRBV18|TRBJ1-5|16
CASSPRSRELNQPQHF
TGTGCCAGCTCACCGAGATCCCGGGAACTCAATCAGCCCCAGCATTTT
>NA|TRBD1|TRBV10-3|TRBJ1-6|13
CASIRDRDSPLHF
TGTGCCAGTATACGGGACAGAGATTCACCCCTCCACTTT
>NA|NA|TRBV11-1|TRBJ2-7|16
CASSLAGNRFPYEQYF
TGTGCCAGCAGCTTAGCTGGTAATCGGTTTCCCTACGAGCAGTACTTC